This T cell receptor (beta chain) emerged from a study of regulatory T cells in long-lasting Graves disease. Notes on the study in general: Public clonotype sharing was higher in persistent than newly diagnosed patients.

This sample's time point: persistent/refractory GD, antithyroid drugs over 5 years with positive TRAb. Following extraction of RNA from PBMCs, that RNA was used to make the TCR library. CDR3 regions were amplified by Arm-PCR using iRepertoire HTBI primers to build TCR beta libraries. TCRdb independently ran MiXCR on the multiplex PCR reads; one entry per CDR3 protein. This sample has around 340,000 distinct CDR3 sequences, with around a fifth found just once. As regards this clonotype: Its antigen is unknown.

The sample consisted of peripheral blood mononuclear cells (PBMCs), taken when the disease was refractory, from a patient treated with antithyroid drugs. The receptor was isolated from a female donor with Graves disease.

The CDR3 nucleotides read TGCAGTGCTACCTTACTAGCGGGGAACTCCTACGAGCAGTACTTC. Protein sequence: CSATLLAGNSYEQYF. V gene TRBV20-1 combines with J gene TRBJ2-7; 10 bases are a match to TRBD2. The CDR3 is made up of 15 amino acids. V dropped 4 bases and J dropped 0; count of bases not matched to a gene: 6. The germline V gene has CDR1 DFQATT and CDR2 SNEGSKA (reference sequence).